The 21 T cell receptor beta chains presented below share a single source sample, sequenced in a study of blood T cell repertoires in COVID-19 (dated by TCRdb to about 2020). The library came from the immunoSEQ multiplex PCR assay. Sourced from immuneACCESS, this table was stored by TCRdb with only in-frame sequences that have V and J called. A share of the clones is absent; for the studies checked, an unresolved V gene accounts for under half, and the remainder has no known explanation. The sample table contains around 73,000 clones; only one count was recorded for around 82% of them. The ten largest clonotypes hold 25% to 30% of the sample. Material: peripheral blood. The receptor source for this set is a human donor in a cohort sampled during active COVID-19.

The J gene is TRBJ1-6, the V gene TRBV5-6, with 9 bases fitting TRBD1. The V and J ends lost 2 bases and 7 bases, in that order; junction bases with no gene match: 4. The CDR3 spans 15 residues. The germline V gene encodes CDR1 SGHDT and CDR2 YYEEEE. In nucleotides, the CDR3 is TGTGCCAGCAGCTTTGGGGACAGGGTAAATTCACCCCTCCACTTT. Protein product: CASSFGDRVNSPLHF.

The V call is TRBV7-9, the J call TRBJ1-1; TRBD1 aligns across 7 bases. V shed 5 bases, J shed 0 bases, and the junction held 3 bases outside the gene matches. Germline lookup yields CDR1 SEHNR and CDR2 FQNEAQ (reference sequence). This CDR3 has 14 amino acids. CDR3 protein: CASSRTGMNTEAFF. The DNA for the CDR3 is TGTGCCAGCAGCCGGACAGGAATGAACACTGAAGCTTTCTTT.

The chain uses TRBV5-4 and TRBJ2-7; 7 bases line up with TRBD1. This CDR3 has 14 residues. The J segment lost 6 bases and the V segment lost 5 bases, leaving 11 bases of the junction unmatched. Germline CDR1 and CDR2: SGHNT and YYREEE (reference sequence). The CDR3 loop is CASSLTGSEREQYF. Written as DNA, the CDR3 is TGTGCCAGCAGTTTGACAGGGTCGGAGCGCGAGCAGTACTTC.

The chain has TRBV5-5 and TRBJ2-3, with TRBD2 matching over 8 bases. Germline CDR1 and CDR2: SGHKS and YYEKEE (reference sequence). The CDR3 runs to 14 residues. J gave up 2 bases and V 2 bases, and 1 base lay outside the gene matches. Here the CDR3 reads CASSFSGDTDTQYF. The CDR3 nucleotides read TGTGCCAGCAGCTTTAGCGGGGACACAGATACGCAGTATTTT. Combining the CDR3 with reference TRBV5-5 and TRBJ2-3 gives the whole variable domain DAGVTQSPTHLIKTRGQQVTLRCSPISGHKSVSWYQQVLGQGPQFIFQYYEKEERGRGNFPDRFSARQFPNYSSELNVNALLLGDSALYLCASSFSGDTDTQYFGPGTRLTVL.

This clone was observed a handful of times. J is TRBJ1-1 and V is TRBV5-1; D is uncertain. The ends were cut back, 0 bases at V and 0 bases at J, with 6 bases in the middle. CDR1 is SGHRS and CDR2 is YFSETQ in the germline V gene. The CDR3 is made up of 14 amino acids. CDR3 bases: TGCGCCAGCAGCTTGGACAGTATGAACACTGAAGCTTTCTTT. Translating gives CASSLDSMNTEAFF.

The chain combines TRBV13 with TRBJ1-3; D is unresolved. Per the germline V gene, CDR1 is PRHDT and CDR2 is FYEKMQ (reference sequence). Trimming left V 0 bases short and J 4 bases short, with 7 bases between. CDR3 length: 14 residues. CDR3 nucleotides: TGTGCCAGCAGCTTAGGCCTTCAGGGAAACACCATATATTTT. This translates into CASSLGLQGNTIYF.

The CDR3 nucleotides read TGTGCCAGCAGCCTTAGTACAGCTAATGAAAAACTGTTTTTT. Translation gives CASSLSTANEKLFF. The chain is built from TRBV27 and TRBJ1-4; D unresolved. The CDR3 spans 14 residues. The V end was cut by 6 bases, the J end by 3 bases, with 11 bases between. Germline CDR1 MNHEY, CDR2 SMNVEV (reference sequence).

J is TRBJ2-1 and V is TRBV9; TRBD1 aligns across 10 bases. This CDR3 region has 13 residues. J gave up 10 bases and V 2 bases, and 3 bases lay outside the gene matches. The germline V gene encodes CDR1 SGDLS and CDR2 YYNGEE. In nucleotides, the CDR3 is TGTGCCAGCAGCGTGGACAGGGGGTTGGAGCAGTTCTTC. The encoded protein is CASSVDRGLEQFF.

The chain employs TRBV11-2 and TRBJ1-2; D might be TRBD1 (5 bases). Germline-derived CDR1 and CDR2 are SGHAT and FQNNGV. V was clipped by 8 bases and J by 5 bases, with 15 bases between them. The CDR3 spans 13 residues. CDR3 nucleotides: TGTGCCAGCTCATCACGGGGGACTTATGGCTACACCTTC. Protein product: CASSSRGTYGYTF.

The chain combines TRBV28 with TRBJ2-7, with D possibly TRBD1 on 6 matching bases. This CDR3 region has 15 residues. V was trimmed by 4 bases and J by 2 bases, leaving 15 bases between them. Germline CDR1 and CDR2: MDHEN and SYDVKM. CDR3 sequence reads: CASSSPGQLAYEQYF. CDR3 DNA sequence: TGTGCCAGCAGTTCCCCTGGACAGCTCGCCTACGAGCAGTACTTC.

Only one count was recorded for this clone. The chain has TRBV5-6 and TRBJ2-7, with TRBD1 as a possible D gene (6 bases). Deletions cut 2 bases from V and 3 bases from J, with 12 bases between. CDR1 and CDR2 from the germline V gene are SGHDT and YYEEEE. The CDR3 is 14 amino acids. CDR3 nucleotide sequence: TGTGCCAGCAGCTTAACAGGGACGCGCTACGAGCAGTACTTC. Encoded protein: CASSLTGTRYEQYF. Complete variable domain (other parts from reference TRBV5-6 and TRBJ2-7): DAGVTQSPTHLIKTRGQQVTLRCSPKSGHDTVSWYQQALGQGPQFIFQYYEEEERQRGNFPDRFSGHQFPNYSSELNVNALLLGDSALYLCASSLTGTRYEQYFGPGTRLTVT.

The chain joins TRBV19 to TRBJ2-7, with D perhaps TRBD2 (7 bases). Trimming shortened V by 5 bases and J by 1 base, and 12 bases separated the two germline ends. Germline V gene lookup returns CDR1 LNHDA and CDR2 SQIVND (reference sequence). The CDR3 has 14 residues. This chain's CDR3 is CASSGEGGSYEQYF. As DNA, the CDR3 is TGTGCCAGTAGTGGGGAGGGGGGATCCTACGAGCAGTACTTC. Together with reference TRBV19 and TRBJ2-7, the CDR3 gives the full variable domain: DGGITQSPKYLFRKEGQNVTLSCEQNLNHDAMYWYRQDPGQGLRLIYYSQIVNDFQKGDIAEGYSVSREKKESFPLTVTSAQKNPTAFYLCASSGEGGSYEQYFGPGTRLTVT.

The V call is TRBV7-8, the J call TRBJ2-3; D ambiguous. Germline V gene data show CDR1 as SGHVS and CDR2 as FQNEAQ. V was clipped by 3 bases and J by 2 bases, with 18 bases between them. This CDR3 has 17 residues. CDR3 coding DNA: TGTGCCAGCAGCTTTGGGCCATCAACCCGATACACAGATACGCAGTATTTT. This translates into CASSFGPSTRYTDTQYF. The full variable domain, its missing parts supplied by reference TRBV7-8 and TRBJ2-3, is GAGVSQSPRYKVAKRGQDVALRCDPISGHVSLFWYQQALGQGPEFLTYFQNEAQLDKSGLPSDRFFAERPEGSVSTLKIQRTQQEDSAVYLCASSFGPSTRYTDTQYFGPGTRLTVL.

This clone was detected only a few times. The chain couples TRBV9 to TRBJ1-6, with D unresolved. V was shortened by 0 bases and J by 4 bases, with 5 bases between the two germline ends. Germline-derived CDR1 and CDR2 are SGDLS and YYNGEE. This CDR3 contains 14 residues. The CDR3 coding sequence is TGTGCCAGCAGCGTAGGCCAGTATAATTCACCCCTCCACTTT. Its protein is CASSVGQYNSPLHF.

The V and J genes are TRBV20-1 and TRBJ2-7; TRBD1 might be the D (5 bases). This CDR3 comprises 14 residues. Trimming removed 3 bases from V and 4 bases from J, with 16 bases in between. The germline V gene encodes CDR1 DFQATT and CDR2 SNEGSKA (reference sequence). CDR3 DNA: TGCAGTGCTAGTTATAGGGGTCAGGGATACGAGCAGTACTTC. The encoded protein is CSASYRGQGYEQYF.

This chain uses TRBV27 with TRBJ2-2, with 7 bases fitting TRBD2. The CDR3 totals 19 residues. From germline, CDR1 is MNHEY and CDR2 SMNVEV (reference sequence). After removal of 2 bases from V and 1 base from J, the junction contained 13 bases not matched to a gene. Here the CDR3 DNA reads TGTGCCAGCAGTTTAACGGGGGGTCCCTCACTCTTGAACACCGGGGAGCTGTTTTTT. This gives the protein CASSLTGGPSLLNTGELFF.

This chain uses TRBV5-1 with TRBJ1-1; TRBD1 might be the D (6 bases). Trimming shortened V by 7 bases and J by 4 bases, and 14 bases separated the two germline ends. This CDR3 is 13 amino acids long. Germline V gene sequence: CDR1 SGHRS, CDR2 YFSETQ. The CDR3 DNA reads as TGCGCCAGCGCGAGGGGGTACGGCACTGAAGCTTTCTTT. Protein: CASARGYGTEAFF.

The rearrangement links TRBV15 to TRBJ1-6; D call uncertain. The CDR3 length is 14 residues. Germline lookup yields CDR1 LNHNV and CDR2 YYDKDF (reference sequence). V was shortened by 3 bases and J by 7 bases, with 10 bases between the two germline ends. CDR3 DNA sequence: TGTGCCACCAGCAGCAAGAGAGGAAATTCACCCCTCCACTTT. Protein: CATSSKRGNSPLHF.

The chain links TRBV18 to TRBJ2-7, with TRBD1 matching 10 bases. The germline CDR1 and CDR2 sequences are KGHSH and LQKENI. This CDR3 is built from 14 residues. The junction had 5 bases not matched to a gene; V was cut back by 5 bases and J by 4 bases. As DNA, the CDR3 is TGTGCCAGCTCAAGTGGGACAGGGGAATACGAGCAGTACTTC. Translation: CASSSGTGEYEQYF. Full variable domain (missing parts from reference TRBV18 and TRBJ2-7): NAGVMQNPRHLVRRRGQEARLRCSPMKGHSHVYWYRQLPEEGLKFMVYLQKENIIDESGMPKERFSAEFPKEGPSILRIQQVVRGDSAAYFCASSSGTGEYEQYFGPGTRLTVT.

This chain uses TRBV19 with TRBJ1-1; D gene ambiguous. The CDR3 length is 17 residues. Germline CDR1 is LNHDA and CDR2 is SQIVND (reference sequence). V lost 7 bases and J lost 2, with 23 bases in between. The DNA of the CDR3 is TGTGCCAGTACCTACATCTGGCGGGAAGTAGAAAACACTGAAGCTTTCTTT. Its translation: CASTYIWREVENTEAFF.

V and J are TRBV5-6 and TRBJ2-4; 8 nucleotides line up with TRBD1. Trimming removed 4 bases from V and 7 bases from J; junction bases left unmatched: 16. The germline gives CDR1 SGHDT, CDR2 YYEEEE. This CDR3 spans 17 amino acids. CDR3 nucleotides: TGTGCCAGCAGCCGCAAGTTGTGGACAGGGCCCCTCAACATTCAGTACTTC. Translating gives CASSRKLWTGPLNIQYF.